This TCR beta chain stems from a study of identifying expanded T cells in peripheral blood. The germline V and J ends were trimmed by 0 bases and 8 bases, with 13 bases remaining between them. The CDR3 is 14 residues long. The germline V gene encodes CDR1 SGHAT and CDR2 FQNNGV. Sequencing used immunoSEQ multiplex PCR; TCRdb keeps in-frame clones, though not all of them. This table has roughly 92,000 clones, 88% appearing once. The source of this sequence is a person aged 18 to 75 in good health. The rearrangement joins TRBV11-2 to TRBJ1-2; D remains ambiguous. The specimen sequenced was blood. CDR3 residues: CASSLDPQARGYTF. In nucleotides, the CDR3 is TGTGCCAGCAGCTTAGATCCCCAGGCCCGAGGCTACACCTTC.